This T cell receptor (beta chain) stems from a study of blood T cell repertoires in COVID-19 (dated by TCRdb to 2020 to 2021). Regarding the research as a whole: Collaborator samples came from the United States, Italy and Spain and covered acute and convalescent phases of COVID-19. The material from the prospective study consisted of cDNA or gDNA derived from T cells, B-cell-depleted T cells, or PBMCs. Deeply sampled blood TCRbeta repertoires from subjects exposed to, actively infected with, or recovered from COVID-19 were included in the dataset. The repertoires were released in a freely available public database meant as a resource for research on the immune response to SARS-CoV-2. Samples came from the ongoing ImmuneRACE study (first 160 participants) plus 1,254 subjects from 6 global collaborators. A de-identified subject ID, COVID-19 status, age in years and sex were almost always included in the sample metadata. HLA class I and class II types, where available, came from metadata supplied by the sample provider rather than from assay-based typing. Here is what the overall study found, with its caveats: How much clinical and demographic metadata was included differed by source and by participant, and the metadata was provided uncurated.

On this clone itself: What this receptor recognizes is not known. Base qualities are not provided; no much larger clone lies one nucleotide away.

TCRbeta CDR3 regions were amplified from genomic DNA by means of the immunoSEQ Assay, a bias-controlled multiplex PCR. The authors processed their data as follows. The number of nucleated cells in each sample was estimated by amplification of reference gene primers within the assay. To quantify the absolute abundance of each unique TCRbeta CDR3 rearrangement, sequence reads were collapsed and filtered. For each sample, productive Simpson clonality was calculated as the square root of Simpson's diversity index over productive rearrangements. The clones in this table, taken by TCRdb from immuneACCESS, are in-frame only. Not every clone is retained; where verified, under half of the shortfall comes from an unresolved V gene, and the cause of the rest is unknown. V, J and clone size reflect that table, while D and trimming were determined from the DNA. The table for this sample lists about 150,000 clones; 65% to 90% of them were counted only once. The ten largest clones add up to roughly 3.3% of the sample.

Whole blood was collected in K2EDTA tubes by collaborating institutions according to the institutions' own protocols. For TCRbeta analysis, collaborators shipped samples in one of three forms: frozen whole blood, isolated PBMCs, or DNA extracted from either of those sample types. The germline V end is reduced by 3 bases and the J end by 4 bases; junction bases left unmatched: 4. The CDR3 has 14 amino acids, counting the end cysteine and phenylalanine. Left in the record is the CDR3 DNA by itself, 42 bases read in frame from the first base. Sequences LNHNV (CDR1) and YYDKDF (CDR2) are obtained from the germline V gene (reference sequence).

This chain joins TRBV15 to TRBJ1-2; TRBD1 matches 8 bases in the middle. The sequence came from a man in his 70s with acute or convalescent COVID-19. Sequencing was done on a sample of peripheral blood. The nucleotide sequence is given as TGTGCCACCAGCAGGTCCCAGGGGGCCTATGGCTACACCTTC. Translated, this is CATSRSQGAYGYTF. Where the CDR3 stops, the reference TRBV15 and TRBJ1-2 genes take over; the full variable domain is DAMVIQNPRYQVTQFGKPVTLSCSQTLNHNVMYWYQQKSSQAPKLLFHYYDKDFNNEADTPDNFQSRRPNTSFCFLDIRSPGLGDTAMYLCATSRSQGAYGYTFGSGTRLTVV.